Following are 27 T cell receptor beta chains from one sample sequenced in a study of vaccination and CD4 T cells after COVID-19. The treatment here: roughly nine-day PBMC culture with coronavirus spike peptide pools or control peptides (ViraFEST assay). Their specific antigens are unknown. Cultured CD4+ T cells had their DNA profiled by the Oncomine TCR Beta short-read assay. From the PCR reads, TCRdb called clonotypes with MiXCR, one entry per CDR3 protein. The sample lists roughly 16,000 distinct CDR3 sequences; about 60% were seen once. Sample: CD4+ T cells from blood, cultured in vitro. These TCRs come from a human donor who had recovered from COVID-19.

This clonotype came up once. The CDR3 DNA sequence: TGTGCCAGCAGCTTGCCACTAGCGGGGGGGCCGCGAGATACGCAGTATTTT. Encoded protein: CASSLPLAGGPRDTQYF. The chain is built from TRBV5-7 and TRBJ2-3; 13 bases agree with TRBD2. TRBV5-7 falls under the ORF class, with uncertain function. The CDR3 covers 17 residues. V dropped 1 base and J dropped 5; count of bases not matched to a gene: 7.

The chain couples TRBV12-3 or TRBV12-4 to TRBJ1-5; D gene ambiguous. The length of the CDR3 is 14 residues. Deletions cut 8 bases from V and 6 bases from J, with 17 bases between. The CDR3 DNA is TGTGCCAGCGATGATGACCCTTACGGTCAGCCCCAGCATTTT. Its translation: CASDDDPYGQPQHF.

The rearrangement links TRBV6-4 to TRBJ2-1, with 8 bases lining up with TRBD1. The J segment lost 3 bases and the V segment lost 2 bases, leaving 6 bases of the junction unmatched. CDR3 length equals 16 residues. CDR1 MRHNA and CDR2 SNTAGT come from the germline V gene. The CDR3 loop reads CASSDPGGLVYNEQFF. The CDR3 nucleotides read TGTGCCAGCAGTGACCCAGGGGGCCTAGTCTACAATGAGCAGTTCTTC.

V and J are TRBV5-4 and TRBJ2-7; 7 nucleotides align to TRBD2. V trimming: 0 bases; J trimming: 3 bases; junction bases outside the gene matches: 6. CDR3 length: 15 residues. Germline CDR1 is SGHNT and CDR2 is YYREEE (reference sequence). The CDR3: CASSLAASGNYEQYF. DNA of the CDR3: TGTGCCAGCAGCTTGGCAGCTAGCGGAAACTACGAGCAGTACTTC.

This chain connects TRBV6-1 to TRBJ2-3; TRBD2 is a possible D gene (5 bases). CDR3 length: 18 residues. Germline CDR1 MNHNS, CDR2 SASEGT. V lost 6 bases to trimming and J lost 0 bases, with 22 bases between them. The CDR3 coding sequence is TGTGCCAGCAGCCAGTCGATAGCGAGCTTTCAAAGCACAGATACGCAGTATTTT. It codes for CASSQSIASFQSTDTQYF.

This chain connects TRBV7-9 to TRBJ2-1, with TRBD2 matching over 11 bases. V trimming: 4 bases; J trimming: 4 bases; junction bases outside the gene matches: 18. There are 20 residues in the CDR3. Germline loops: CDR1 SEHNR, CDR2 FQNEAQ (reference sequence). The CDR3 sequence: CASSSESDYSGRAGYNEQFF. The DNA of the CDR3 is TGTGCCAGCAGCTCCGAGTCGGACTATAGCGGGAGGGCCGGTTACAATGAGCAGTTCTTC. Full variable domain (outside the CDR3, taken from reference TRBV7-9 and TRBJ2-1): DTGVSQNPRHKITKRGQNVTFRCDPISEHNRLYWYRQTLGQGPEFLTYFQNEAQLEKSRLLSDRFSAERPKGSFSTLEIQRTEQGDSAMYLCASSSESDYSGRAGYNEQFFGPGTRLTVL.

There are a few counts of this clonotype. The genes are TRBV7-3 and TRBJ1-1, with 7 nucleotides matching TRBD1. V was pared by 4 bases and J by 1 base, with 6 bases of the junction left unmatched. This CDR3 has 15 residues. Germline-derived CDR1 and CDR2 are SGHTA and FQGTGA. This CDR3 reads CASSSRRTGNTEAFF. As DNA, the CDR3 is TGTGCCAGCAGCTCCCGAAGGACAGGGAACACTGAAGCTTTCTTT. Complete variable domain (other parts from reference TRBV7-3 and TRBJ1-1): GAGVSQTPSNKVTEKGKYVELRCDPISGHTALYWYRQSLGQGPEFLIYFQGTGAADDSGLPNDRFFAVRPEGSVSTLKIQRTERGDSAVYLCASSSRRTGNTEAFFGQGTRLTVV.

The J gene is TRBJ2-7, the V gene TRBV20-1, with TRBD2 identical over 7 bases. The CDR3 runs 11 residues. V was clipped by 5 bases and J by 6 bases; unmatched bases: 4. Germline-derived CDR1 and CDR2 are DFQATT and SNEGSKA (reference sequence). CDR3 amino acids: CSAGRTSEQYF. The CDR3 DNA follows: TGCAGTGCTGGTAGGACTAGCGAGCAGTACTTC.

The V call is TRBV5-4, the J call TRBJ1-2; D not resolved. Germline lookup yields CDR1 SGHNT and CDR2 YYREEE (reference sequence). CDR3 length equals 15 residues. Trimming left V 0 bases short and J 7 bases short, with 16 bases between. CDR3 sequence reads: CASSLAGRRAGGYTF. Written as DNA, the CDR3 is TGTGCCAGCAGCTTGGCCGGACGGAGGGCGGGTGGCTACACCTTC.

The chain combines TRBV2 with TRBJ1-1; D gene ambiguous. Germline CDR1 reads SNHLY; CDR2 reads FYNNEI. V lost 8 bases and J 1 base, leaving 5 bases between the germline ends. This CDR3 is 11 amino acids long. CDR3 sequence reads: CASHRNTEAFF. CDR3 DNA: TGTGCCAGCCACCGGAACACTGAAGCTTTCTTT.

V and J are TRBV28 and TRBJ1-6, with D unresolved. This CDR3 spans 16 amino acids. V was clipped by 5 bases and J by 0 bases, with 11 bases between them. Germline loops: CDR1 MDHEN, CDR2 SYDVKM. The CDR3 nucleotides are TGTGCCAGCAGTCCGGCGATGAGCTCCTATAATTCACCCCTCCACTTT. It is translated as CASSPAMSSYNSPLHF.

The genes are TRBV20-1 and TRBJ2-7; D unresolved. Germline lookup yields CDR1 DFQATT and CDR2 SNEGSKA (reference sequence). The V end lost 2 bases, the J end lost 3 bases, and 8 bases lay between the germline ends. CDR3 length equals 12 residues. The CDR3 here is CSARTSSYEQYF. Written as DNA, the CDR3 is TGCAGTGCTAGAACTTCTAGCTACGAGCAGTACTTC.

CDR3 region: CASSWTSGRATYEQYF. In DNA, the CDR3 is TGTGCCAGCAGCTGGACTAGCGGGAGAGCCACCTACGAGCAGTACTTC. The chain has TRBV7-2 and TRBJ2-7; TRBD2 agrees at 13 bases. CDR1 is SGHTA and CDR2 is FQGNSA in the germline V gene. After removal of 4 bases from V and 2 bases from J, the junction contained 5 bases not matched to a gene. CDR3 size: 16 residues.

The rearrangement links TRBV5-1 to TRBJ2-7; D tentatively fits TRBD1 or TRBD2 (5 bases each). The CDR3 loop spans 15 amino acids. Looked up from germline, CDR1 is SGHRS and CDR2 is YFSETQ. The V end was cut by 0 bases, the J end by 4 bases, with 14 bases between. This CDR3 is CASSLEGREPYEQYF. The CDR3 DNA is TGCGCCAGCAGCTTGGAGGGCAGGGAGCCATACGAGCAGTACTTC.

The V call is TRBV29-1, the J call TRBJ1-5; 7 nucleotides match TRBD1. CDR1 and CDR2 (germline): SQVTM, ANQGSEA. This CDR3 spans 13 amino acids. Trimming took 6 bases from V and 2 from J; bases not matched to a gene: 4. The CDR3 nucleotides read TGCAGCGTAGCCGGACAGGGCAATCAGCCCCAGCATTTT. This encodes CSVAGQGNQPQHF. The variable domain in full, completed from reference TRBV29-1 and TRBJ1-5, reads SAVISQKPSRDICQRGTSLTIQCQVDSQVTMMFWYRQQPGQSLTLIATANQGSEATYESGFVIDKFPISRPNLTFSTLTVSNMSPEDSSIYLCSVAGQGNQPQHFGDGTRLSIL.

V usage is TRBV20-1 and J usage is TRBJ2-3; D unclear. Germline CDR1 and CDR2: DFQATT and SNEGSKA (reference sequence). Between the trimmed V and J ends, which lost 3 bases and 3 bases, there was a span of 22 bases. This CDR3 is 17 amino acids long. The CDR3 nucleotides read TGCAGTGCTAGGGCCCCACCCGGTTTTAGACGAACAGATACGCAGTATTTT. Translating gives CSARAPPGFRRTDTQYF.

This clonotype was seen more than once but under ten times. This chain uses TRBV6-1 with TRBJ2-1; D not certain. The V end was cut by 6 bases, the J end by 0 bases, with 12 bases between. There are 15 residues in the CDR3. Germline V gene lookup returns CDR1 MNHNS and CDR2 SASEGT. The CDR3 coding sequence is TGTGCCAGCAGCCTGACAAGAAACTCCTACAATGAGCAGTTCTTC. As protein: CASSLTRNSYNEQFF.

CDR3 in DNA: TGTGCCAGCGTTTGGGGACGGGGGTCTGAGGACTATGGCTACACCTTC. Translation gives CASVWGRGSEDYGYTF. This sequence joins TRBV2 and TRBJ1-2, with D perhaps matching TRBD1 (5 bases). Trimming stripped 8 bases from V and 3 bases from J, with 22 bases between. There are 16 residues in the CDR3. CDR1 SNHLY and CDR2 FYNNEI come from the germline V gene.

This clonotype was seen only a few times. The rearrangement joins TRBV6-1 to TRBJ1-5, with a weak D call TRBD1 (6 bases). This CDR3 is built from 15 residues. Germline V lookup: CDR1 MNHNS, CDR2 SASEGT. Deletions cut 7 bases from V and 5 bases from J, with 18 bases between. The CDR3 reads CASKLSYRDDQPQHF. CDR3 bases: TGTGCCAGCAAGTTATCCTACAGGGACGATCAGCCCCAGCATTTT.

This clonotype was counted once. The chain uses TRBV7-9 and TRBJ2-2, with D possibly TRBD1 on 6 matching bases. CDR1 and CDR2 from the germline V gene are SEHNR and FQNEAQ (reference sequence). The CDR3 is made up of 15 amino acids. Trimming cost V 4 bases and J 6 bases, with 15 bases left between them. Written as DNA, the CDR3 is TGTGCCAGCAGCTCTTACAGGGTGTACGCCGGGGAGCTGTTTTTT. Amino acids: CASSSYRVYAGELFF.

In this sample, this clonotype turned up a few times. The rearrangement uses TRBV25-1 and TRBJ1-6; D is ambiguous. Trimming took off 4 bases at V and 7 bases at J, with 14 bases between the two ends. The V gene's germline CDR1 is MGHDK and CDR2 SYGVNS. The CDR3 is made up of 15 amino acids. In DNA form, the CDR3 reads TGTGCCAGCAGTGGGGAGGGAGGTTCGAATTCACCCCTCCACTTT. The encoded protein is CASSGEGGSNSPLHF.

The genes are TRBV27 and TRBJ1-4; TRBD1 agrees at 9 bases. CDR1 is MNHEY and CDR2 is SMNVEV in the germline V gene (reference sequence). The ends lost 2 bases at V and 1 base at J; junction bases unmatched: 20. There are 22 residues in the CDR3. CDR3 loop: CASSLRRPRDRVRYVTNEKLFF. DNA of the CDR3: TGTGCCAGCAGTTTACGCCGGCCCCGGGACAGGGTGCGATACGTAACTAATGAAAAACTGTTTTTT. Based on the CDR3 plus reference TRBV27 and TRBJ1-4, the full variable domain is EAQVTQNPRYLITVTGKKLTVTCSQNMNHEYMSWYRQDPGLGLRQIYYSMNVEVTDKGDVPEGYKVSRKEKRNFPLILESPSPNQTSLYFCASSLRRPRDRVRYVTNEKLFFGSGTQLSVL.

The J gene is TRBJ2-7, the V gene TRBV11-2; D remains ambiguous. The CDR3 is made up of 12 amino acids. Germline CDR1 reads SGHAT; CDR2 reads FQNNGV. V dropped 3 bases and J dropped 4 bases, with 7 bases sitting between them. CDR3 DNA sequence: TGTGCCAGCAGCTTGGGCCTGTACGAGCAGTACTTC. Protein product: CASSLGLYEQYF.

This clonotype is medium-sized (0.01 to 0.1%). The rearrangement joins TRBV6-1 to TRBJ1-2; D gene uncertain. Deletions cut 2 bases from V and 2 bases from J, with 6 bases between. This CDR3 has 13 residues. Germline CDR1 reads MNHNS; CDR2 reads SASEGT. CDR3: CASSEKENYGYTF. The CDR3 DNA reads as TGTGCCAGCAGTGAAAAGGAGAACTATGGCTACACCTTC.

The chain has TRBV28 and TRBJ1-2; 9 bases agree with TRBD1. CDR1 and CDR2 from the germline V gene are MDHEN and SYDVKM. V dropped 8 bases and J dropped 0; count of bases not matched to a gene: 1. This CDR3 spans 13 amino acids. The CDR3 region is CASRDRANYGYTF. In nucleotides, the CDR3 is TGTGCCAGCCGGGACAGGGCTAACTATGGCTACACCTTC.

The chain couples TRBV7-2 to TRBJ2-3, with TRBD2 identical over 9 bases. Germline trimming cut 5 bases from V and 5 bases from J; bases unmatched to any gene: 5. CDR1 is SGHTA and CDR2 is FQGNSA in the germline V gene. This CDR3 spans 14 amino acids. In DNA form, the CDR3 reads TGTGCCAGCAGCATATTAGCGGGAGAAGATACGCAGTATTTT. Protein: CASSILAGEDTQYF.

The rearrangement links TRBV5-4 to TRBJ2-1; 7 bases line up with TRBD2. V dropped 0 bases and J dropped 6; count of bases not matched to a gene: 3. The CDR3 extends over 14 amino acids. Germline assignment: CDR1 SGHNT and CDR2 YYREEE (reference sequence). DNA of the CDR3: TGTGCCAGCAGCTTGGACCCGGGAGGCAATGAGCAGTTCTTC. Its translation: CASSLDPGGNEQFF. Filled out from reference TRBV5-4 and TRBJ2-1, the complete variable domain reads ETGVTQSPTHLIKTRGQQVTLRCSSQSGHNTVSWYQQALGQGPQFIFQYYREEENGRGNFPPRFSGLQFPNYSSELNVNALELDDSALYLCASSLDPGGNEQFFGPGTRLTVL.